This T cell receptor (beta chain) was found in a study of OX40 agonist ivuxolimab in advanced cancers. Study context: Three partial responders included one hepatocellular carcinoma patient and two cutaneous melanoma patients.

This CDR3 spans 11 amino acids. The germline V gene encodes CDR1 SGHDT and CDR2 YYEEEE. V was pared by 3 bases and J by 8 bases, with 6 bases between. The assay was immunoSEQ multiplex PCR, and TCRdb's table has in-frame clones only and misses some. The data show 68,000 or so clones, roughly 84% seen once. The chain uses TRBV5-6 and TRBJ1-5; D remains ambiguous. The sequence came from an adult with an advanced solid tumor such as melanoma, head and neck, liver or kidney cancer. Sequenced here: CD4+ or CD8+ T cells sorted from blood, sampled in a trial of the OX40 agonist ivuxolimab. CDR3 DNA sequence: TGTGCCAGCAGCTCGCTCGAGCCCCAGCATTTT. Translating gives CASSSLEPQHF.